Listed below are T cell receptor beta chains from one sample, sequenced in a study of CD8 T cells in ankylosing spondylitis. TCRdb used MiXCR to reprocess the 5' RACE reads, holding one entry per CDR3 protein. Here the sample spans 300,000 to 400,000 distinct CDR3 sequences, more than 20% being singletons. Sequences were obtained from blood, either unsorted or a sorted T cell fraction (not recorded which). The receptors come from a male donor with ankylosing spondylitis. Both conserved end residues are part of each CDR3. The D gene is left open where the match is weak. Clone size is shown for a subset of rows, as once, few, many or a class of expanded clone.

size,J,D,V,CDR3,DNA
few,TRBJ2-3,-,TRBV12-5,CASAWSKDTQYF,TGTGCTAGTGCGTGGAGTAAGGATACGCAGTATTTT
few,TRBJ1-3,-,TRBV11-2,CASRMDGLGNTIYF,TGTGCCAGCCGGATGGACGGCCTGGGAAACACCATATATTTT
few,TRBJ2-3,-,TRBV10-3,CAIRRTTPPTDTQYF,TGTGCCATCAGGCGGACTACCCCTCCCACAGATACGCAGTATTTT
few,TRBJ2-1,TRBD1,TRBV28,CASSIGTGVYNEQFF,TGTGCCAGCAGTATAGGGACAGGGGTCTACAATGAGCAGTTCTTC
-,TRBJ2-3,-,TRBV15,CATSRDGRSTDTQYF,TGTGCCACCAGCAGAGATGGGCGGAGCACAGATACGCAGTATTTT
few,TRBJ1-4,-,TRBV7-9,CASSLGPYEKLFF,TGTGCCAGCAGCTTAGGACCGTATGAAAAACTGTTTTTT
few,TRBJ2-3,-,TRBV7-3,CASSSEATDTQYF,TGTGCCAGCAGCTCCGAAGCCACAGATACGCAGTATTTT
-,TRBJ2-5,-,TRBV30,CAWMQTGQETQYF,TGTGCCTGGATGCAGACAGGCCAAGAGACCCAGTACTTC
-,TRBJ2-1,TRBD1,TRBV5-6,CASSFGTGYSNEQFF,TGTGCCAGCAGCTTCGGGACAGGGTATTCCAATGAGCAGTTCTTC
few,TRBJ2-5,TRBD1,TRBV6-4,CASSETGVPQETQYF,TGTGCCAGCAGTGAAACAGGGGTCCCCCAAGAGACCCAGTACTTC
-,TRBJ1-4,-,TRBV20-1,CSARPSGPEKLFF,TGCAGTGCTAGGCCCTCCGGACCGGAAAAACTGTTTTTT
-,TRBJ2-3,TRBD2,TRBV28,CASSLTAGYTDTQYF,TGTGCCAGCAGTTTAACAGCGGGGTACACAGATACGCAGTATTTT
-,TRBJ2-7,-,TRBV5-1,CASSLNSGAGYEQYF,TGCGCCAGCAGCTTGAATTCAGGGGCCGGATACGAGCAGTACTTC
few,TRBJ2-3,TRBD2,TRBV25-1,CASSEGGLAGVRDTQYF,TGTGCCAGCAGTGAAGGGGGACTAGCGGGAGTCAGAGATACGCAGTATTTT
-,TRBJ1-5,TRBD1,TRBV19,CASTAGTGGAGYQPQHF,TGTGCCAGTACCGCCGGGACAGGGGGCGCCGGTTATCAGCCCCAGCATTTT
-,TRBJ1-1,-,TRBV9,CASSPLARSNTEAFF,TGTGCCAGCAGCCCCCTGGCTCGGTCGAACACTGAAGCTTTCTTT
many,TRBJ1-4,-,TRBV29-1,CSVENNEKLFF,TGCAGCGTTGAGAATAATGAAAAACTGTTTTTT
-,TRBJ1-5,-,TRBV20-1,CSARDSHRQPQHF,TGCAGTGCTAGAGATTCCCACAGGCAGCCCCAGCATTTT
few,TRBJ2-3,TRBD2,TRBV20-1,CSGTSGRGTQYF,TGCAGTGGCACTAGCGGGAGGGGTACGCAGTATTTT
few,TRBJ2-5,-,TRBV20-1,CSGEWDQVTQYF,TGCAGTGGGGAGTGGGACCAGGTGACCCAGTACTTC
few,TRBJ1-1,TRBD1,TRBV7-9,CASSHRQGNTEAFF,TGTGCCAGCAGCCACCGACAGGGGAACACTGAAGCTTTCTTT
-,TRBJ2-2,-,TRBV4-2,CASSPRPDPGELFF,TGTGCCAGCAGCCCTAGACCCGACCCCGGGGAGCTGTTTTTT
-,TRBJ1-1,TRBD1,TRBV6-1,CASSPSGQGNTEAFF,TGTGCCAGCAGCCCCTCCGGACAGGGGAACACTGAAGCTTTCTTT
many,TRBJ2-2,-,TRBV12-3/TRBV12-4,CASSYLSNTGELFF,TGTGCCAGCAGTTATCTTTCGAACACCGGGGAGCTGTTTTTT
few,TRBJ1-5,-,TRBV5-1,CASSSVGNQPQHF,TGCGCCAGCAGCTCGGTGGGGAATCAGCCCCAGCATTTT
-,TRBJ2-7,TRBD2,TRBV20-1,CSALTSGTSEQYF,TGCAGTGCGCTGACTAGCGGGACATCCGAGCAGTACTTC
-,TRBJ1-5,TRBD1,TRBV12-3/TRBV12-4,CASRGQANQPQHF,TGTGCCAGCAGGGGACAGGCGAATCAGCCCCAGCATTTT
-,TRBJ2-1,-,TRBV20-1,CSATGNDNEQFF,TGCAGTGCTACCGGGAACGATAATGAGCAGTTCTTC
few,TRBJ2-3,TRBD2,TRBV4-1,CASSQDLTSGWDTQYF,TGCGCCAGCAGCCAAGATTTGACTAGCGGGTGGGATACGCAGTATTTT
-,TRBJ1-1,-,TRBV11-3,CASSIGRDTEAFF,TGTGCCAGCAGCATCGGACGGGACACTGAAGCTTTCTTT
-,TRBJ2-1,-,TRBV6-5,CASSYSSLGNEQFF,TGTGCCAGCAGTTACTCGAGCCTGGGCAATGAGCAGTTCTTC
-,TRBJ2-7,-,TRBV5-1,CASSLVPDGEQYF,TGCGCCAGCAGCTTGGTACCCGACGGCGAGCAGTACTTC
few,TRBJ1-3,-,TRBV5-1,CASSLGNSGNTIYF,TGCGCCAGCAGCTTGGGGAACTCTGGAAACACCATATATTTT
-,TRBJ1-3,-,TRBV20-1,CSARDGLSGNTIYF,TGCAGTGCTAGAGATGGCCTCTCTGGAAACACCATATATTTT
-,TRBJ1-2,TRBD1,TRBV20-1,CSAAGTGGGRGYTF,TGCAGTGCTGCCGGGACAGGGGGCGGGCGTGGCTACACCTTC
-,TRBJ1-5,-,TRBV7-2,CASSPAGLDQPQHF,TGTGCCAGCAGCCCCGCAGGGCTGGATCAGCCCCAGCATTTT
few,TRBJ2-1,TRBD2,TRBV10-3,CAISAGTSSEQFF,TGTGCCATCAGTGCCGGGACTAGTAGCGAGCAGTTCTTC
few,TRBJ1-1,TRBD1,TRBV28,CASSSRQGLDTEAFF,TGTGCCAGCAGTTCTCGACAGGGGTTGGACACTGAAGCTTTCTTT
few,TRBJ2-5,-,TRBV29-1,CSVEPRGKKTQYF,TGCAGCGTGGAGCCCAGGGGTAAGAAGACCCAGTACTTC
-,TRBJ2-3,TRBD2,TRBV5-6,CASSTRTSGRTDTQYF,TGTGCCAGCAGCACCCGGACTAGCGGGAGGACAGATACGCAGTATTTT
-,TRBJ2-3,-,TRBV5-1,CASSSGQKDADTQYF,TGCGCCAGCAGCTCCGGACAAAAGGACGCAGATACGCAGTATTTT
-,TRBJ1-5,-,TRBV18,CASSQGVHPSNQPQHF,TGTGCCAGCTCACAGGGGGTACATCCTTCCAATCAGCCCCAGCATTTT
-,TRBJ2-7,-,TRBV5-1,CASSFGAGDSYEQYF,TGCGCCAGCAGCTTCGGAGCGGGTGACTCCTACGAGCAGTACTTC
many,TRBJ2-1,TRBD1,TRBV11-1,CASSARTGAISSYNEQFF,TGTGCCAGCAGCGCGAGGACAGGGGCCATCAGCTCCTACAATGAGCAGTTCTTC
-,TRBJ2-5,TRBD1,TRBV7-2,CASSSLGQQETQYF,TGTGCCAGCAGTAGCTTGGGACAGCAAGAGACCCAGTACTTC
many,TRBJ2-1,-,TRBV20-1,CSALWGRQYNEQFF,TGCAGTGCTTTGTGGGGACGCCAATACAATGAGCAGTTCTTC
few,TRBJ2-1,-,TRBV24-1,CATSDFRGSYNEQFF,TGTGCCACCAGTGATTTTAGAGGATCCTACAATGAGCAGTTCTTC
few,TRBJ2-1,TRBD2,TRBV24-1,CATSDPASGRRYEQFF,TGTGCCACCAGTGACCCAGCTAGCGGGAGGAGGTATGAGCAGTTCTTC
few,TRBJ2-2,-,TRBV7-2,CASSLVGGTTGELFF,TGTGCCAGCAGCTTAGTAGGGGGAACCACCGGGGAGCTGTTTTTT
once,TRBJ2-1,-,TRBV24-1,CATSNTENEQFF,TGTGCCACCAGTAACACGGAAAATGAGCAGTTCTTC
few,TRBJ2-3,TRBD1,TRBV5-1,CASSYSTGTGVSDTQYF,TGCGCCAGCTCCTATTCCACCGGGACAGGGGTATCAGATACGCAGTATTTT
-,TRBJ2-1,TRBD2,TRBV19,CASRGSGGPPSYNEQFF,TGTGCCAGTAGGGGTAGCGGGGGGCCCCCATCCTACAATGAGCAGTTCTTC
many,TRBJ1-3,-,TRBV5-1,CASSLGVSGNTIYF,TGCGCCAGCAGTTTGGGGGTCTCTGGAAACACCATATATTTT
few,TRBJ1-1,-,TRBV11-2,CASTKDYTEAFF,TGTGCCAGCACCAAAGATTACACTGAAGCTTTCTTT
-,TRBJ1-1,-,TRBV18,CASSPEIYTEAFF,TGTGCCAGCTCACCGGAGATTTACACTGAAGCTTTCTTT
-,TRBJ2-2,-,TRBV6-1,CASKSPGPNTGELFF,TGTGCCAGTAAGAGCCCGGGCCCAAACACCGGGGAGCTGTTTTTT